This T cell receptor (beta chain) was retrieved from a study of glioma-infiltrating T cells. Findings and limits, study-wide: Above-expected tissue-blood divergence occurred in all gliomas, most in low-grade ones. Tissue and blood shared very few CDR3 sequences.

The CDR3 consists of 17 residues. Looked up from germline, CDR1 is SGHNT and CDR2 is YYREEE (reference sequence). Trimming at V came to 2 bases and at J to 2 bases, leaving 5 bases not matched to a gene. Regarding this clonotype: Its target is unknown.

The iRepertoire nested amplicon-rescue multiplex PCR amplified TCR alpha and beta CDR3s from RNA. For one-step reverse transcription and amplification, about 85-400 ng of tissue mRNA or PBMC total RNA was used. MiXCR, applied by TCRdb to the multiplex PCR reads, yields one record per CDR3 protein. The data hold over 80,000 distinct CDR3 sequences, with roughly 40% observed a single time. The specimen sequenced was glioma tissue, nonneoplastic brain tissue, or PBMCs (not recorded which). This clonotype originated in a human donor with low-grade glioma or glioblastoma, undergoing nonglioma brain surgery, or in good health (not recorded which). V and J are TRBV5-4 and TRBJ2-3, with 13 nucleotides matching TRBD2. CDR3 amino acids: CASSFRTSGGLTDTQYF. CDR3 coding DNA: TGTGCCAGCAGCTTCCGGACTAGCGGGGGTCTCACAGATACGCAGTATTTT.